These T cell receptor beta chains were read from a single sample in a study of cytomegalovirus exposure and HLA in healthy donors. Measured with immunoSEQ multiplex PCR; TCRdb has only the in-frame clones, and not every one. The sample shows 160,000 or so clones, roughly three quarters of them seen only once. The sequencing sample was made of PBMCs. The receptors were sampled from a man aged 18-30 years in good health and CMV-seropositive. The CDR3 runs from the conserved cysteine through the conserved F or W. D genes are given only for firm matches. Clone size is shown for a subset of rows, as once, few, many or a class of expanded clone.

. | TRBJ1-1 | . | TRBV19 | TGTGCCTGCCAGCCAGGGAGGGGGAACACTGAAGCTTTCTTT | CACQPGRGNTEAFF
. | TRBJ1-1 | . | TRBV5-1 | TGCGCCAGCAGCTTGCTCCGAGAGAACACTGAAGCTTTCTTT | CASSLLRENTEAFF
TRBD2 | TRBJ2-1 | once | TRBV7-7 | TGTGCCAGCAGCGCGAACCTAGCGGAAGAGCAGTTCTTC | CASSANLAEEQFF
TRBD2 | TRBJ2-3 | . | TRBV11-3 | TGTGCCAGCAGCTCCCAAGGACTAGCGGGAGTAGCAGATACGCAGTATTTT | CASSSQGLAGVADTQYF
. | TRBJ1-2 | . | TRBV25-1 | TGTGCCAGCAGTCGGGGGGCTAACTATGGCTACACCTTC | CASSRGANYGYTF
. | TRBJ2-2 | . | TRBV6-1 | TGTGCCAGCAGCACTAGGACAGTTTCTACCGGGGAGCTGTTTTTT | CASSTRTVSTGELFF
. | TRBJ1-2 | few | TRBV19 | TGTGCCAGTAGTATACTAGGGGCTGGCTATGGCTACACCTTC | CASSILGAGYGYTF
. | TRBJ2-7 | . | TRBV15 | TGTGCCACCAGCCTCCGGGACACTTTTCTCCCCCCCAGGGACTTC | CATSLRDTFLPPRDF
. | TRBJ1-2 | . | TRBV15 | TGTGCCACCAGCAGAAGCGTGACGGGGGGGTATGGCTACACCTTC | CATSRSVTGGYGYTF
. | TRBJ2-7 | . | TRBV18 | TGTGCCAGCGAACGGGAGTCCGAGCAGTACTTC | CASERESEQYF
. | TRBJ2-3 | . | TRBV7-8 | TGTGCCAGCAGCTTAGATTCGCGGCCGATCACAGATACGCAGTATTTT | CASSLDSRPITDTQYF
TRBD1 | TRBJ1-5 | . | TRBV2 | TGTGCCAGCAGTGGGGGACAGGAAGGCAATCAGCCCCAGCATTTT | CASSGGQEGNQPQHF
. | TRBJ1-5 | . | TRBV4-1 | TGCGCCAGCAGCCAAGGGCAGGGTAATCAGCCCCAGCATTTT | CASSQGQGNQPQHF
TRBD2 | TRBJ2-1 | . | TRBV13 | TGTGCCAGCAGCATGGAGACTAGCGGGGCCTACAATGAGCAGTTCTTC | CASSMETSGAYNEQFF
TRBD1 | TRBJ1-5 | . | TRBV11-2 | TGTGCCAGCAGCGGAACAGGGGGCGGGAATCAGCCCCAGCATTTT | CASSGTGGGNQPQHF
. | TRBJ2-1 | . | TRBV5-1 | TGCGCCAGCAGCCAATACAGGGATGAGCAGTTCTTC | CASSQYRDEQFF
. | TRBJ1-5 | . | TRBV19 | TGTGCCAGTAGCTCCCAGGGAGGTCAGCCCCAGCATTTT | CASSSQGGQPQHF
. | TRBJ1-5 | . | TRBV6-6 | TGTGCCAGCAGTGCTATAGACAATCAGCCCCAGCATTTT | CASSAIDNQPQHF
. | TRBJ1-1 | once | TRBV5-6 | TGTGCCAGCAGCTTTTCTGTAGCCCATGCTGAAGCTTTCTTT | CASSFSVAHAEAFF
. | TRBJ2-7 | . | TRBV6-5 | TGTGCCAGCTGGGGGACGGGGGAGTCTCCCGAGCAGTACTTC | CASWGTGESPEQYF
. | TRBJ1-2 | few | TRBV27 | TGTGCCAGCAGTTTGGGAGGGAGGGATGGCTACACCTTC | CASSLGGRDGYTF
. | TRBJ1-3 | large | TRBV4-1 | TGCGCCAGCAGCCCGACACCCGGGACAGGAAACACCATATATTTT | CASSPTPGTGNTIYF
. | TRBJ1-5 | . | TRBV2 | TGTGCCAGCAGTGAGGGGGCGCATCAGCCCCAGCATTTT | CASSEGAHQPQHF
TRBD1 | TRBJ2-7 | . | TRBV2 | TGTGCCAGAAGAGGTACCGAGGGACAGGGAGGTTACGAGCAGTACTTC | CARRGTEGQGGYEQYF
TRBD2 | TRBJ2-7 | . | TRBV5-1 | TGCGCCAGCAGCTTGGGGGGGGAGGGGTATGAGCAGTACTTC | CASSLGGEGYEQYF
. | TRBJ1-4 | . | TRBV9 | TGTGCCAGCAGTTCAGGGGAGGGTGAAAAACTGTTTTTT | CASSSGEGEKLFF
. | TRBJ1-6 | few | TRBV7-2 | TGTGCCAGCAGCAGAAACGGGGATAATTCACCCCTCCACTTT | CASSRNGDNSPLHF
. | TRBJ2-7 | . | TRBV6-5 | TGTGCCAGCGGCAGGGTGGTGGACGAGCAGTACTTC | CASGRVVDEQYF
. | TRBJ2-7 | . | TRBV6-5 | TGTGCCAGCAGTTACTCGGCCAGGGTTATCGACGAGCAGTACTTC | CASSYSARVIDEQYF
. | TRBJ1-2 | . | TRBV5-5 | TGTGCCAGCAGCTTCACACAGGGCAATTATAGGAACTATGGCTACACCTTC | CASSFTQGNYRNYGYTF
. | TRBJ1-6 | . | TRBV25-1 | TGTGCCAGCAAGGGGATCTCCTATAATTCACCCCTCCACTTT | CASKGISYNSPLHF
TRBD1 | TRBJ1-1 | . | TRBV11-3 | TGTGCCAGCAGCCCTGGACAGGACACTGAAGCTTTCTTT | CASSPGQDTEAFF
. | TRBJ2-2 | . | TRBV4-2 | TGTGCCAGCAGCCAAGATCGTCTACCCTACACCGGGGAGCTGTTTTTT | CASSQDRLPYTGELFF
TRBD2 | TRBJ2-7 | . | TRBV4-1 | TGCGCCAGCAGCCCACTAGCGGGAGGACCCATCCTCCCCTACGAGCAGTATTTC | CASSPLAGGPILPYEQYF
. | TRBJ2-7 | . | TRBV5-5 | TGTGCCAGCAGCTTGGCCCCGGAGGGCATCCTCTACGAGCAGTACTTC | CASSLAPEGILYEQYF
TRBD2 | TRBJ2-1 | . | TRBV6-1 | TGTGCCGGCCAGACTAGCGGGAGGCCATCGTTCTTC | CAGQTSGRPSFF
. | TRBJ1-6 | once | TRBV30 | TGCGCAGTTCGCGGCTCCTATAATTCACCCCTCCACTTT | CAVRGSYNSPLHF
. | TRBJ2-1 | few | TRBV6-4 | TGTGCCAGCAGTGACCTGGGAAGTGCAGGGTCCTACAATGAGCAGTTCTTC | CASSDLGSAGSYNEQFF
. | TRBJ2-2 | . | TRBV29-1 | TGCAGCGCCCAGAAGGACCGGGGAGGCGGGGAGCTGTTTTTT | CSAQKDRGGGELFF
. | TRBJ1-3 | few | TRBV9 | TGTGCCAGCAGCGTCGCCTACTCTGGAAACACCATATATTTT | CASSVAYSGNTIYF
TRBD1 | TRBJ1-2 | . | TRBV18 | TGTGCCAGCTCCGAAATGGGACAGGGGAGCCCCTATGGCTACACCTTC | CASSEMGQGSPYGYTF
. | TRBJ1-6 | . | TRBV23-1 | TGCGCCTCTGTCGGTGTCCCCTTCCACTTT | CASVGVPFHF
. | TRBJ2-7 | . | TRBV6-5 | TGTGCCAGCAGTTACACCCCGGTAGGGGCTGGCTACGAGCAGTACTTC | CASSYTPVGAGYEQYF
TRBD2 | TRBJ2-3 | . | TRBV4-2 | TGTGCCAGCAGCCACCTAGCGGGAGAGGTAGATACGCAGTATTTT | CASSHLAGEVDTQYF
. | TRBJ1-1 | . | TRBV13 | TGTGCCAGCAGCCAATCAGACACGAACACTGAAGCTTTCTTT | CASSQSDTNTEAFF
TRBD2 | TRBJ2-5 | once | TRBV19 | TGTGCCAGTAGTTCAACGACTAGCGGGACCCAGTACTTC | CASSSTTSGTQYF
. | TRBJ2-2 | . | TRBV4-1 | TGCGCCAGCAGCCAAGGAGGGAGCACCGGGGAGCTGTTTTTT | CASSQGGSTGELFF
. | TRBJ1-1 | . | TRBV5-5 | TGTGCCAGCAGCAACTGGTGGGGGGTAGGAACTGAAGCTTTCTTT | CASSNWWGVGTEAFF
TRBD2 | TRBJ2-5 | . | TRBV5-4 | TGTGCCAGCAGCTTGGGGGGACTAGCGGGAGAGACCCAGTACTTC | CASSLGGLAGETQYF
. | TRBJ1-1 | few | TRBV4-3 | TGCGCCAGCAGCCAGGCTTGGGGGGGCACTGAAGCTTTCTTT | CASSQAWGGTEAFF
TRBD2 | TRBJ2-3 | . | TRBV30 | TGTGCCCTCGGGGGGGGCACAGATACGCAGTATTTT | CALGGGTDTQYF
TRBD2 | TRBJ2-1 | . | TRBV30 | TGTGCCTGCCGGACTAGCGGGAACCACAATGAGCAGTTCTTC | CACRTSGNHNEQFF
. | TRBJ1-5 | . | TRBV10-2 | TGCGCCAGCAGCAAGGACTCCGAGCAGCCCCAGCATTTT | CASSKDSEQPQHF
. | TRBJ1-1 | . | TRBV19 | TGTGCCAGTAGTATCGGGACTTCCGGGGGGACTGAAGCTTTCTTT | CASSIGTSGGTEAFF
TRBD1 | TRBJ1-4 | . | TRBV2 | TGTGCCAGCGCAGGGACAGGGAATAATGAAAAACTGTTTTTT | CASAGTGNNEKLFF